This entry describes one T cell receptor (beta chain). Its recognized antigen is unknown. No qualities accompany the bases; no much larger clone lies one base away. The CDR3 contains 15 residues, cysteine and phenylalanine counted. Only CDR3 DNA remains: 45 bases, in frame from the first base. Per the germline V gene, SGHAT is the CDR1 and FQNNGV is the CDR2. V is pruned by 3 bases and J by 2 bases, leaving 4 bases of the junction without a gene match. This specimen belongs to a study of blood T cells in healthy people across ages (dated by TCRdb to the mid-2010s). Background for the entire study: In model experiments, template switching captured roughly one uniquely barcoded TCR beta cDNA molecule for every two T cells. Age-related changes in TCR beta repertoire diversity were measured in the study by deep sequencing normalized with unique cDNA molecular identifiers. The donors were divided into four age groups: young (average around 16 years), middle-aged (almost 40), aged (approximately 62) and long-lived (82). To avoid experimental bias, donors of different ages were distributed randomly across sequencing lanes. For two donors (one aged 18 to 29 and one aged 80 or older), the study analyzed two additional independent replicas of 1 million unique cDNA reads from the same blood draw.

The library was made by 5' RACE. The run used an Illumina HiSeq 2500. A second PCR of roughly 6 to 11 cycles was performed with a sample-barcoded 5' primer and a J-beta primer mix. Each TCR beta cDNA molecule received a unique molecular identifier from a template-switch 5' adaptor carrying 12 random nucleotides. Each sample yielded at least 2.5 million CDR3-containing paired-end reads. The Mint cDNA synthesis kit, primed by a TRBC-specific oligonucleotide, was used to synthesize first-strand cDNA from all RNA. Following uracil-DNA glycosylase treatment, all cDNA underwent a first 18-cycle PCR with the universal primers M1SS and BC2_uni_R. The study's own analysis went as follows. Each sample was normalized by randomly selecting 1 million high-quality reads, each carrying a distinct molecular identifier. Reads sharing molecular identifiers were discarded rather than binned into consensus sequences. MiTCR, with a Q25 quality threshold and the strictest error-elimination algorithm, was used for CDR3 identification, clonotype clustering and error correction. Lower-bound total TCR beta diversity was estimated with a nonparametric unseen species model using Euler transformation. TCRdb took the public reads, trimmed them with fastp at Q25, ran MiXCR for clone calling and kept in-frame beta chains. Each CDR3 protein gets just one entry, which takes the most common genes and DNA from the rows behind it. These V and J calls are TCRdb output, not the study's own analysis. The sample data list about 720,000 distinct CDR3 sequences, and 20% to 25% of these were observed just once. Roughly 22% of the sample goes to the ten largest clones.

The roughly 39 donors, aged about 6 to 100 years, were systemically healthy Caucasian individuals from Russia. Each donor gave about 9.2 milliliters of peripheral blood, drawn into EDTA-treated Vacutainer tubes. PBMCs were isolated by Ficoll-Paque density-gradient centrifugation, with at least 6 million obtained per sample. Trizol reagent was used to extract total RNA from PBMCs, with at least 6 micrograms per sample. The percentages of naive CD45RAhigh/CD27high T cells were determined by flow cytometry on a PBMC aliquot from every donor. Paper-wide results and their limitations: The long-lived group showed more naive CD4+ T cells, fewer expanded clones and increased TCR diversity than the aged group, suggesting age selection. Observed TCR beta diversity per million T cells fell roughly linearly with age, and a significant reduction was already apparent by age around 44. Observed TCR beta diversity correlated strongly with the percentage of naive T cells measured by flow cytometry. Estimates of total diversity based on one million sequenced T cells were considered lower bounds and underestimates. Because the CMV infection status of the donors was unknown, age-related changes in expanded clonotypes may potentially have been confounded. Because profiling used bulk unsorted PBMCs, naive and antigen-experienced compartments could not be compared conclusively.

The chain employs TRBV11-2 and TRBJ2-4, with TRBD1 matching 7 junction bases. Sequencing used blood. The TCR was taken from a man between 65 and 85 years old in good health. The CDR3 in this case is CASSLHRGTKNIQYF. The DNA reads as follows: TGTGCCAGCAGCTTGCACAGGGGAACCAAAAACATTCAGTACTTC.